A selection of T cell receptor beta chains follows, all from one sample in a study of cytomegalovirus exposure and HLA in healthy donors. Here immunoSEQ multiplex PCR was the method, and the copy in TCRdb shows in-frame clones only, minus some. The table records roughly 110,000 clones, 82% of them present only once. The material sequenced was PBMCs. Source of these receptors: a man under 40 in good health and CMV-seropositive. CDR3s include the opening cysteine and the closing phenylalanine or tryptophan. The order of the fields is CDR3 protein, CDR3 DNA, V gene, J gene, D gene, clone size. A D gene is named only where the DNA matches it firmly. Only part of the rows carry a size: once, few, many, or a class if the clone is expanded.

CDR3 protein: CASTHPEGQPQHF; CDR3 DNA: TGTGCCAGCACCCATCCGGAGGGCCAGCCCCAGCATTTT; V gene: TRBV6-5; J gene: TRBJ1-5; D gene: NA; clone size: NA
CDR3 protein: CASSLERDTSYEQYF; CDR3 DNA: TGTGCCAGCAGCTTAGAGAGGGACACCTCCTACGAGCAGTACTTC; V gene: TRBV13; J gene: TRBJ2-7; D gene: NA; clone size: NA
CDR3 protein: CASRDRDPTDTQYF; CDR3 DNA: TGCGCCAGCAGGGACAGGGACCCCACAGATACGCAGTATTTT; V gene: TRBV10-1; J gene: TRBJ2-3; D gene: TRBD1; clone size: once
CDR3 protein: CASSFTLGGNTEAFF; CDR3 DNA: TGTGCCAGCAGCTTTACCTTAGGGGGGAACACTGAAGCTTTCTTT; V gene: TRBV9; J gene: TRBJ1-1; D gene: NA; clone size: NA
CDR3 protein: CASSPTGGPYEQYF; CDR3 DNA: TGTGCCAGCAGCCCGACAGGGGGCCCCTACGAGCAGTACTTC; V gene: TRBV6-6; J gene: TRBJ2-7; D gene: TRBD1; clone size: once
CDR3 protein: CASSFTGVNTEAFF; CDR3 DNA: TGTGCCAGTAGTTTCACAGGGGTGAACACTGAAGCTTTCTTT; V gene: TRBV19; J gene: TRBJ1-1; D gene: TRBD1; clone size: NA
CDR3 protein: CASSELTGRAEQYF; CDR3 DNA: TGCGCCAGCAGTGAGCTGACAGGGCGGGCCGAGCAGTACTTC; V gene: TRBV10-2; J gene: TRBJ2-7; D gene: TRBD1; clone size: few
CDR3 protein: CAWTFGQGGNEQYF; CDR3 DNA: TGTGCCTGGACCTTCGGGCAGGGTGGCAACGAGCAGTACTTC; V gene: TRBV30; J gene: TRBJ2-7; D gene: NA; clone size: NA
CDR3 protein: CASSIGYGNTEAFF; CDR3 DNA: TGTGCCAGTAGTATAGGCTACGGGAACACTGAAGCTTTCTTT; V gene: TRBV19; J gene: TRBJ1-1; D gene: NA; clone size: NA
CDR3 protein: CASSPSALAKDSQYF; CDR3 DNA: TGTGCCAGCAGCCCCTCAGCCCTAGCCAAGGACAGTCAGTACTTC; V gene: TRBV6-6; J gene: TRBJ2-4; D gene: NA; clone size: NA
CDR3 protein: CASSSTGALTYEQYF; CDR3 DNA: TGTGCCAGCAGCTCGACAGGGGCCCTAACCTACGAGCAGTACTTC; V gene: TRBV6-5; J gene: TRBJ2-7; D gene: TRBD1; clone size: NA
CDR3 protein: CAWSLSDTQYF; CDR3 DNA: TGTGCCTGGAGTTTATCAGATACGCAGTATTTT; V gene: TRBV30; J gene: TRBJ2-3; D gene: NA; clone size: NA
CDR3 protein: CASKRGRSSGNTIYF; CDR3 DNA: TGTGCCAGCAAACGGGGTCGGAGCTCTGGAAACACCATATATTTT; V gene: TRBV2; J gene: TRBJ1-3; D gene: NA; clone size: NA
CDR3 protein: CASRTRAYEQYF; CDR3 DNA: TGTGCCAGCAGGACTCGGGCCTACGAGCAGTACTTC; V gene: TRBV6-5; J gene: TRBJ2-7; D gene: NA; clone size: NA
CDR3 protein: CASSPRGNTEAFF; CDR3 DNA: TGTGCCAGCTCACCTCGGGGGAACACTGAAGCTTTCTTT; V gene: TRBV18; J gene: TRBJ1-1; D gene: NA; clone size: few
CDR3 protein: CASSSSLTGGGSGGYTF; CDR3 DNA: TGTGCCAGCAGCTCGAGCCTGACAGGGGGCGGTTCGGGAGGCTACACCTTC; V gene: TRBV5-6; J gene: TRBJ1-2; D gene: TRBD1; clone size: NA
CDR3 protein: CAWSQGLDQPQHF; CDR3 DNA: TGTGCCTGGTCACAGGGGTTGGATCAGCCCCAGCATTTT; V gene: TRBV30; J gene: TRBJ1-5; D gene: TRBD1; clone size: once
CDR3 protein: CASSLSGTGVPSYEQYF; CDR3 DNA: TGCGCCAGCAGCTTGAGTGGGACAGGGGTTCCCTCCTACGAGCAGTACTTC; V gene: TRBV5-1; J gene: TRBJ2-7; D gene: TRBD1; clone size: NA
CDR3 protein: CASSKQGPEAFF; CDR3 DNA: TGTGCCAGTAGTAAACAGGGCCCTGAAGCTTTCTTT; V gene: TRBV19; J gene: TRBJ1-1; D gene: NA; clone size: NA
CDR3 protein: CASSQTGNGYTF; CDR3 DNA: TGTGCCAGCAGCCAAACAGGGAATGGCTACACCTTC; V gene: TRBV6-6; J gene: TRBJ1-2; D gene: NA; clone size: NA
CDR3 protein: CASSFIDSNEQFF; CDR3 DNA: TGTGCCAGCAGTTTTATTGACAGCAATGAGCAGTTCTTC; V gene: TRBV27; J gene: TRBJ2-1; D gene: NA; clone size: NA
CDR3 protein: CASSLSRLAEAFF; CDR3 DNA: TGCGCCAGCAGCTTATCGAGGTTGGCTGAAGCTTTCTTT; V gene: TRBV5-1; J gene: TRBJ1-1; D gene: NA; clone size: NA
CDR3 protein: CASSESGQSYEQYF; CDR3 DNA: TGTGCCAGCAGTGAATCCGGACAGTCTTACGAGCAGTACTTC; V gene: TRBV6-1; J gene: TRBJ2-7; D gene: NA; clone size: NA
CDR3 protein: CASSFGQGQETQYF; CDR3 DNA: TGTGCCAGCAGCTTTGGACAGGGCCAAGAGACCCAGTACTTC; V gene: TRBV5-4; J gene: TRBJ2-5; D gene: TRBD1; clone size: NA
CDR3 protein: CASSLGLAAEETQYF; CDR3 DNA: TGCGCCAGCAGCCTGGGACTAGCGGCCGAAGAGACCCAGTACTTC; V gene: TRBV5-1; J gene: TRBJ2-5; D gene: TRBD2; clone size: NA
CDR3 protein: CASSPGGTGGETQYF; CDR3 DNA: TGTGCCAGCTCACCTGGAGGGACAGGGGGAGAGACCCAGTACTTC; V gene: TRBV18; J gene: TRBJ2-5; D gene: TRBD1; clone size: NA
CDR3 protein: CASSLSGGGGGPGQYF; CDR3 DNA: TGTGCCAGCAGCTTATCCGGCGGAGGAGGGGGCCCGGGCCAGTACTTC; V gene: TRBV7-9; J gene: TRBJ2-5; D gene: NA; clone size: few
CDR3 protein: CASSLRTGGTYEQYF; CDR3 DNA: TGTGCCAGCAGCTTAAGGACAGGGGGCACCTACGAGCAGTACTTC; V gene: TRBV7-9; J gene: TRBJ2-7; D gene: TRBD1; clone size: NA
CDR3 protein: CSVETGFLNEQFF; CDR3 DNA: TGCAGCGTCGAGACAGGGTTTTTGAATGAGCAGTTCTTC; V gene: TRBV29-1; J gene: TRBJ2-1; D gene: TRBD1; clone size: NA
CDR3 protein: CASSLGGGANYGYTF; CDR3 DNA: TGCGCCAGCAGCCTCGGCGGAGGGGCTAACTATGGCTACACCTTC; V gene: TRBV4-1; J gene: TRBJ1-2; D gene: NA; clone size: NA